This T cell receptor (beta chain) was sequenced during a study of neurological immune-mediated disorders. In this sample, this clonotype turned up many times. Trimming shortened V by 5 bases and J by 6 bases, and 17 bases separated the two germline ends. The CDR3 is 15 amino acids. The cDNA was generated by 5'RACE with 10-nucleotide random UMIs. Every sequencing run drew on 15-18 subjects and yielded over 200 million TCR-beta sequences. TCRdb ran MiXCR on the 5' RACE reads and lists one entry per CDR3 protein. The data show about 53,000 distinct CDR3 sequences, roughly 15% seen once. The TCR sequence derives from a man aged 55 to 70 in good health. Sequenced sample: PBMCs. This chain joins TRBV12-3 or TRBV12-4 and TRBJ2-1, with D possibly being TRBD1 (6 bases). The chain's CDR3 is CASSRQASKTNEQFF. Written as DNA, the CDR3 is TGTGCCAGCAGTCGACAGGCTTCCAAGACCAATGAGCAGTTCTTC.